The 27 T cell receptor beta chains in this list originate from one sample, sequenced in a study of T-cell memory formation after mild COVID-19. MiXCR, applied by TCRdb to the 5' RACE reads, yields one record per CDR3 protein. Of approximately 300,000 distinct CDR3 sequences listed, about a sixth were seen once; the top ten hold roughly 23%. The sequencing sample was made of PBMCs or a T cell subset sorted from them (not recorded which). These receptors were collected from a man younger than 35 who had mild COVID-19 (a few samples of this study predate the infection). Cell type and time point are not known.

In its sample, this clonotype was seen a few times. The chain links TRBV25-1 to TRBJ2-1, with unresolved D. CDR1 and CDR2 (germline): MGHDK, SYGVNS. The length of the CDR3 is 17 residues. Trimming shortened V by 1 base and J by 0 bases, and 13 bases separated the two germline ends. CDR3 amino acids: CASSELALRSSYNEQFF. As DNA, the CDR3 is TGTGCCAGCAGTGAATTGGCGCTCAGGAGCTCCTACAATGAGCAGTTCTTC.

This clonotype occurred a few times. This sequence may be a read error, since a much larger clone differs from it by one base. The V gene is TRBV7-3, the J gene TRBJ2-1; maybe TRBD1 (6 bases). This CDR3 is 12 amino acids long. Germline CDR1 and CDR2: SGHTA and FQGTGA. V lost 5 bases to trimming and J lost 7 bases, with 9 bases between them. CDR3: CASSIRGNEQFF. For the CDR3, the DNA is TGTGCCAGCAGCATAAGGGGGAATGAGCAGTTCTTC.

J is TRBJ1-1 and V is TRBV15; the D gene is possibly TRBD1 (5 bases). The CDR3 runs to 13 residues. V lost 4 bases to trimming and J lost 6 bases, with 12 bases between them. Germline V gene data show CDR1 as LNHNV and CDR2 as YYDKDF (reference sequence). The CDR3 here is CATSNGVGAEAFF. The DNA for the CDR3 is TGTGCCACCAGCAATGGGGTAGGGGCTGAAGCTTTCTTT. Full variable domain (remainder filled in from reference TRBV15 and TRBJ1-1): DAMVIQNPRYQVTQFGKPVTLSCSQTLNHNVMYWYQQKSSQAPKLLFHYYDKDFNNEADTPDNFQSRRPNTSFCFLDIRSPGLGDTAMYLCATSNGVGAEAFFGQGTRLTVV.

The sample holds many counts of this clonotype. This chain connects TRBV20-1 to TRBJ2-3, with a weak D call TRBD2 (7 bases). V lost 0 bases and J 3 bases, leaving 10 bases between the germline ends. The CDR3 is 14 residues long. Germline assignment: CDR1 DFQATT and CDR2 SNEGSKA (reference sequence). CDR3 sequence reads: CSARDGGLTDTQYF. As DNA, the CDR3 is TGCAGTGCTAGAGACGGGGGGCTTACAGATACGCAGTATTTT.

This chain joins TRBV7-6 and TRBJ2-3, with D perhaps TRBD1 or TRBD2 (6 bases each). The CDR3 extends over 16 amino acids. CDR1 is SGHVS, CDR2 FNYEAQ, per germline. The V end was cut by 0 bases, the J end by 5 bases, with 15 bases between. In DNA form, the CDR3 reads TGTGCCAGCAGCTTAGCGGGGGGCACGATGGGAGATACGCAGTATTTT. This codes for CASSLAGGTMGDTQYF.

This clonotype has only a few counts. The V call is TRBV7-9, the J call TRBJ2-1; D is unclear. The germline V gene has CDR1 SEHNR and CDR2 FQNEAQ (reference sequence). Trimming took off 0 bases at V and 13 bases at J, with 10 bases between the two ends. This CDR3 contains 12 residues. In nucleotides, the CDR3 is TGTGCCAGCAGCTTAGCGGTGGACCGCCAGTTCTTC. It encodes CASSLAVDRQFF.

The chain combines TRBV29-1 with TRBJ2-1, with 14 bases identical to TRBD2. The CDR3 consists of 18 residues. Germline assignment: CDR1 SQVTM and CDR2 ANQGSEA. V gave up 8 bases and J gave up 0 bases; unmatched junction bases: 12. The CDR3 spells CSSSGLAGAKSSYNEQFF. Here the CDR3 DNA reads TGCAGCTCGTCGGGACTAGCGGGGGCCAAAAGCTCCTACAATGAGCAGTTCTTC.

This clonotype occurred many times. V usage is TRBV6-6 and J usage is TRBJ2-7; possible D gene TRBD2, 5 bases. In germline, CDR1 is MNHNY, CDR2 SVGAGI (reference sequence). The CDR3 covers 11 residues. V dropped 4 bases and J dropped 9 bases, with 10 bases sitting between them. The CDR3 sequence: CASSSLEGQYV. The CDR3 bases are TGTGCCAGCAGTTCGCTCGAGGGGCAGTACGTC.

This clonotype has ten or more counts. The junction differs from germline at one of its ends, possibly a read error. The V gene is TRBV7-7, the J gene TRBJ1-1, with no clear D. The CDR3 is made up of 13 amino acids. The V gene's germline CDR1 is SSHAT and CDR2 FNYEAQ (reference sequence). The CDR3 is CASSAGMNTEAFF. DNA of the CDR3: TGTGCTAGCAGCGCCGGTATGAACACTGAAGCTTTCTTT. Using reference TRBV7-7 and TRBJ1-1 for the parts outside the CDR3, the full variable domain is GAGVSQSPRYKVTKRGQDVTLRCDPISSHATLYWYQQALGQGPEFLTYFNYEAQPDKSGLPSDRFSAERPEGSISTLTIQRTEQRDSAMYRCASSAGMNTEAFFGQGTRLTVV.

J is TRBJ1-5 and V is TRBV24-1; no clear D. V was pared by 3 bases and J by 1 base, with 12 bases between. Looked up from germline, CDR1 is KGHDR and CDR2 is SFDVKD. The CDR3 is 16 residues long. The CDR3 region is CATSDPPSLSNQPQHF. The DNA of the CDR3 is TGTGCCACCAGTGATCCCCCCTCTCTGAGCAATCAGCCCCAGCATTTT.

The chain couples TRBV12-3 or TRBV12-4 to TRBJ2-2; D is ambiguous. The CDR3 has 17 residues. Trimming took 2 bases from V and 0 from J, leaving 13 bases between them. The CDR3 loop reads CASSLSLPVANTGELFF. The CDR3 nucleotides are TGTGCCAGCAGTTTAAGCCTCCCGGTGGCGAACACCGGGGAGCTGTTTTTT.

V usage is TRBV6-1 and J usage is TRBJ2-5; possibly TRBD1 for D (6 bases). Germline CDR1 reads MNHNS; CDR2 reads SASEGT. V gave up 1 base and J gave up 0 bases, with 12 bases separating them. This CDR3 comprises 16 residues. CDR3 residues: CASSEVLGAHQETQYF. Written as DNA, the CDR3 is TGTGCCAGCAGTGAAGTACTGGGGGCACACCAAGAGACCCAGTACTTC.

In this sample, this clonotype turned up a few times. The J gene is TRBJ2-3, the V gene TRBV6-2 or TRBV6-3, with 8 positions matching TRBD2. Germline-derived CDR1 and CDR2 are MNHEY and SVGEGT. The CDR3 is 15 amino acids. The J segment lost 7 bases and the V segment lost 8 bases, leaving 14 bases of the junction unmatched. The CDR3 loop is CASRPERGRLHTQYF. The CDR3 DNA reads TGTGCCAGCCGACCGGAGCGGGGGCGGCTCCATACGCAGTATTTT.

The sample holds a few counts of this clonotype. CDR3 protein: CASSGVTSGGLNEQFF. The DNA for the CDR3 is TGTGCCAGCAGCGGAGTAACTAGCGGGGGGCTCAATGAGCAGTTCTTC. This chain joins TRBV7-2 and TRBJ2-1, with 12 nucleotides matching TRBD2. The V and J ends lost 5 bases and 6 bases, in that order; junction bases with no gene match: 8. CDR3 size: 16 residues. The V gene's germline CDR1 is SGHTA and CDR2 FQGNSA.

This clonotype was observed a handful of times. The chain combines TRBV7-9 with TRBJ2-5; 7 positions match TRBD2. The CDR3 extends over 12 amino acids. Germline CDR1 reads SEHNR; CDR2 reads FQNEAQ (reference sequence). V lost 10 bases, J lost 1 base, and 3 bases stayed unmatched. CDR3 protein: CATRGVQETQYF. DNA of the CDR3: TGTGCCACCCGGGGGGTCCAAGAGACCCAGTACTTC.

The rearrangement uses TRBV6-2 or TRBV6-3 and TRBJ2-3; the D gene is possibly TRBD2 (5 bases). Germline assignment: CDR1 MNHEY and CDR2 SVGEGT. The CDR3 runs 14 residues. V was pared by 5 bases and J by 1 base, with 10 bases between. The DNA for the CDR3 is TGTGCCAGCAGTCGGGGTTGGGGCACAGATACGCAGTATTTT. This codes for CASSRGWGTDTQYF.

The chain couples TRBV6-2 or TRBV6-3 to TRBJ2-7; D gene unclear. The CDR3 extends over 14 amino acids. V dropped 2 bases and J dropped 2 bases, with 10 bases sitting between them. The germline V gene encodes CDR1 MNHEY and CDR2 SVGEGT. CDR3 loop: CASSYDTTTYEQYV. The CDR3 coding sequence is TGTGCCAGCAGTTACGATACCACTACCTACGAGCAGTACGTC.

This clonotype was observed at least ten times. The junction and the germline gene differ at one end; a read error may be behind it. The chain combines TRBV5-4 with TRBJ2-5; 9 bases align to TRBD1. Germline assignment: CDR1 SGHNT and CDR2 YYREEE (reference sequence). The CDR3 length is 14 residues. The CDR3 reads CASSLQGAAETQYF. As DNA, the CDR3 is TGTGCCAGTAGCTTACAGGGGGCCGCGGAGACCCAGTACTTC. Based on the CDR3 plus reference TRBV5-4 and TRBJ2-5, the full variable domain is ETGVTQSPTHLIKTRGQQVTLRCSSQSGHNTVSWYQQALGQGPQFIFQYYREEENGRGNFPPRFSGLQFPNYSSELNVNALELDDSALYLCASSLQGAAETQYFGPGTRLLVL.

The chain carries TRBV6-5 and TRBJ2-7, with 9 bases identical to TRBD2. With V trimmed by 0 bases and J by 7 bases, 1 base remained unmatched. The CDR3 is 13 amino acids. The germline V gene encodes CDR1 MNHEY and CDR2 SVGAGI. CDR3: CASSYSLAGEQYV. The CDR3 bases are TGTGCCAGCAGTTACTCTCTAGCGGGAGAGCAGTACGTC.

This clonotype was seen only a few times. The rearrangement uses TRBV6-5 and TRBJ1-4, with a tentative D call TRBD1 (6 bases). V dropped 6 bases and J dropped 8 bases, with 16 bases sitting between them. In germline, CDR1 is MNHEY, CDR2 SVGAGI. The CDR3 runs to 14 residues. The CDR3 sequence: CASSRGPGGEKLFF. For the CDR3, the DNA is TGTGCCAGCAGCAGGGGACCGGGCGGGGAAAAACTGTTTTTT.

The CDR3 nucleotides are TGTGCCACCAGCAGAGATCAGGCAGGGGGACTGTACGAGCAGTACTTC. Translated, it gives CATSRDQAGGLYEQYF. The chain uses TRBV15 and TRBJ2-7, with D possibly matching TRBD1 (7 bases). The V gene lost 0 bases and the J gene lost 4 bases, with 16 bases spanning the gap. Germline CDR1 is LNHNV and CDR2 is YYDKDF (reference sequence). The CDR3 loop spans 16 amino acids.

The CDR3, as DNA: TGTGCCAGCAGCTTAGTTCTACAGGCGAAGTTCTTC. It yields the protein CASSLVLQAKFF. This sequence joins TRBV7-6 and TRBJ2-1; D perhaps matches TRBD1 (5 bases). The CDR3 loop spans 12 amino acids. From germline, CDR1 is SGHVS and CDR2 FNYEAQ. Between the trimmed V and J ends, which lost 1 base and 14 bases, there was a span of 12 bases.

The V call is TRBV5-1, the J call TRBJ1-1; D perhaps matches TRBD1 (6 bases). The CDR3 totals 15 residues. V was cut by 0 bases and J by 3 bases, with 12 bases left in between. Looked up from germline, CDR1 is SGHRS and CDR2 is YFSETQ. The chain's CDR3 is CASSLAGQGHTEAFF. CDR3 in DNA: TGCGCCAGCAGCTTGGCCGGGCAGGGGCACACTGAAGCTTTCTTT.

The CDR3 sequence is CASSIMGLWKSNQPQHF. The CDR3 region has the DNA TGTGCCAGCAGTATAATGGGACTATGGAAAAGCAATCAGCCCCAGCATTTT. The J gene is TRBJ1-5, the V gene TRBV12-3 or TRBV12-4; D may be TRBD1 (5 bases). This CDR3 has 17 residues. V lost 5 bases, J lost 1 base, and 18 bases lay in between.

This clonotype showed up just a few times. This chain connects TRBV9 to TRBJ1-1, with D possibly matching TRBD1 (5 bases). CDR3 size: 16 residues. Germline values: CDR1 SGDLS, CDR2 YYNGEE. Trimming shortened V by 3 bases and J by 0 bases, and 15 bases separated the two germline ends. CDR3 amino acids: CASSAGTERMNTEAFF. The CDR3 nucleotides read TGTGCCAGCAGCGCCGGGACGGAGAGAATGAACACTGAAGCTTTCTTT.

This clonotype turned up a few times. The J gene is TRBJ1-5, the V gene TRBV12-3 or TRBV12-4, with D maybe TRBD1 (5 bases). The CDR3 spans 16 residues. V shed 5 bases and J shed 2 bases, with 16 bases lying between them. CDR3 amino acids: CASSRSSSGGNQPQHF. CDR3 DNA: TGTGCCAGCAGTCGCTCGTCCTCGGGGGGCAATCAGCCCCAGCATTTT.

The rearrangement links TRBV4-3 to TRBJ2-1; 7 bases are shared with TRBD1. Germline loops: CDR1 LGHNA, CDR2 YSLEER. This CDR3 spans 16 amino acids. J lost 7 bases, V lost 2 bases, and 11 bases had no gene match. CDR3 protein: CASSQNQRQGYNEQFF. Here the CDR3 DNA reads TGCGCCAGCAGCCAAAACCAACGACAGGGCTATAATGAGCAGTTCTTC.